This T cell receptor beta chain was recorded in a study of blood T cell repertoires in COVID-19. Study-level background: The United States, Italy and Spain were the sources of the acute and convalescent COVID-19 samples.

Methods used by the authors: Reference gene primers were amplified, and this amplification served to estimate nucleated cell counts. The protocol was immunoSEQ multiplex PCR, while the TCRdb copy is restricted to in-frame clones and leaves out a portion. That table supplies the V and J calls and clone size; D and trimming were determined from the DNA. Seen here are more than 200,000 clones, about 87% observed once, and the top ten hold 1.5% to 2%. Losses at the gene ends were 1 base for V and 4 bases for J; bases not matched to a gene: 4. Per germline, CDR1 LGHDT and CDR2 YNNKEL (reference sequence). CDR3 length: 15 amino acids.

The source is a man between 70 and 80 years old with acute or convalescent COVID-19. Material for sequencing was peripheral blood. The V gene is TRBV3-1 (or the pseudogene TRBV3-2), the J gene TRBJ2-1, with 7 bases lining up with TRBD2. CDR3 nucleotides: TGTGCCAGCAGCCAAGGGGCGGGAGAATACAATGAGCAGTTCTTC. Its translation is CASSQGAGEYNEQFF.